Following are 18 T cell receptor beta chains from one sample sequenced in a study of shared clonotypes between healthy human individuals. Some clones are missing from TCRdb's copy, which holds only in-frame ones; the method was immunoSEQ multiplex PCR. This sample has fewer than 550,000 clones, with approximately 79% found just once. The sequenced material came from PBMCs. These TCRs come from a woman between 35 and 50 years old in good health. Some clones in this sample may be carry-over from other donors' samples.

The V and J genes are TRBV28 and TRBJ1-1; no reliable D call. CDR1 is MDHEN and CDR2 is SYDVKM in the germline V gene. The CDR3 length is 12 residues. Trimming cost V 6 bases and J 6 bases, with 11 bases left between them. CDR3 sequence (DNA): TGTGCCAGCAGCCTACGGGTCGCTGAAGCTTTCTTT. Protein sequence: CASSLRVAEAFF.

The chain uses TRBV18 and TRBJ2-3, with 11 bases lining up with TRBD2. This CDR3 is built from 16 residues. Trimming removed 1 base from V and 2 bases from J; junction bases left unmatched: 2. CDR1 is KGHSH and CDR2 is LQKENI in the germline V gene. CDR3 DNA sequence: TGTGCCAGCTCACCACTTAGCGGGAGGGCCACAGATACGCAGTATTTT. It encodes CASSPLSGRATDTQYF.

The CDR3 region is CSVYPGPMNTEAFF. The CDR3 bases are TGCAGCGTTTACCCAGGGCCCATGAACACTGAAGCTTTCTTT. The chain couples TRBV29-1 to TRBJ1-1; D might be TRBD1 (5 bases). Germline values: CDR1 SQVTM, CDR2 ANQGSEA. The V end was cut by 5 bases, the J end by 0 bases, with 13 bases between. This CDR3 has 14 residues.

CDR3 DNA: TGCGCCAGCAGCTTGTCAGGTTCGGGGGCGGGCTACGAGCAGTACTTC. This gives the protein CASSLSGSGAGYEQYF. The chain uses TRBV5-1 and TRBJ2-7; D possibly matches TRBD1 or TRBD2 (6 bases each). V dropped 1 base and J dropped 3 bases, with 17 bases sitting between them. The germline V gene has CDR1 SGHRS and CDR2 YFSETQ. The CDR3 has 16 amino acids.

A few counts support this clone. The genes are TRBV6-4 and TRBJ2-1; TRBD2 matches 13 bases. The CDR3 spans 15 residues. Unmatched junction bases numbered 8, after V lost 6 bases and J lost 9 bases. CDR1 is MRHNA and CDR2 is SNTAGT in the germline V gene. CDR3 sequence (DNA): TGTGCCAGCAGCCTACTAGCGGGAGGGTCTGGTGAGCAGTTCTTC. Translation gives CASSLLAGGSGEQFF.

This clone was seen only once. The chain has TRBV2 and TRBJ2-5, with a tentative D call TRBD2 (7 bases). The V gene lost 5 bases and the J gene lost 4 bases, with 14 bases spanning the gap. Germline CDR1 is SNHLY and CDR2 is FYNNEI. The CDR3 length is 14 residues. CDR3 sequence (DNA): TGTGCCAGCAGTCTGATAGGGGGGGGAGAGACCCAGTACTTC. It codes for CASSLIGGGETQYF.

The chain joins TRBV18 to TRBJ2-3; tentative D call: TRBD1 (5 bases). CDR1 is KGHSH, CDR2 LQKENI, per germline. Trimming removed 3 bases at V and 0 bases at J, with 10 bases between. This CDR3 contains 15 residues. In nucleotides, the CDR3 is TGTGCCAGCTCACCGGGGCACAGGAGCACAGATACGCAGTATTTT. Protein: CASSPGHRSTDTQYF.

This clone was detected a few times. This rearrangement joins TRBV4-1 to TRBJ2-3; 16 positions agree with TRBD2. CDR1 and CDR2 (germline): MGHRA, YSYEKL. The V segment lost 0 bases and the J segment 3 bases; nucleotides outside the gene matches: 9. This CDR3 region has 20 residues. CDR3 in amino acids: CASSQDPGTSGRVGTDTQYF. The CDR3 bases are TGCGCCAGCAGCCAAGACCCGGGGACTAGCGGGAGGGTGGGTACAGATACGCAGTATTTT.

In this sample, this clone turned up a few times. V and J are TRBV27 and TRBJ2-7, with 8 bases lining up with TRBD2. V lost 1 base to trimming and J lost 5 bases; unmatched junction nucleotides: 10. Germline CDR1 is MNHEY and CDR2 is SMNVEV (reference sequence). This CDR3 is built from 16 residues. CDR3 residues: CASSLLTGRAIHEQYF. DNA for the CDR3: TGTGCCAGCAGTTTATTAACCGGGAGGGCCATCCACGAGCAGTACTTC.

This clone came up once. This chain uses TRBV5-4 with TRBJ2-5; D gene ambiguous. V lost 4 bases to trimming and J lost 3 bases, with 13 bases between them. There are 14 residues in the CDR3. Per germline, CDR1 SGHNT and CDR2 YYREEE (reference sequence). CDR3 in DNA: TGTGCCAGCAGCCCGGCCCTGAGAGAAGAGACCCAGTACTTC. Protein product: CASSPALREETQYF.

This clone was recorded many times. The J gene is TRBJ2-1, the V gene TRBV5-1; D is ambiguous. CDR1 and CDR2 (germline): SGHRS, YFSETQ. This CDR3 has 14 amino acids. The V and J ends lost 0 bases and 4 bases respectively, with 8 bases between them. Here the CDR3 DNA reads TGCGCCAGCAGCTTGGGACAAGCTTACAATGAGCAGTTCTTC. Its translation: CASSLGQAYNEQFF.

V usage is TRBV11-2 and J usage is TRBJ1-6; the match to TRBD1 covers 8 bases. V shed 5 bases and J 14 bases; nucleotides not matched to a gene: 17. There are 16 residues in the CDR3. CDR1 and CDR2 (germline): SGHAT, FQNNGV. CDR3: CASSVPGQAPKAALHF. Here the CDR3 DNA reads TGTGCCAGCAGCGTCCCGGGACAGGCGCCTAAGGCGGCCCTCCACTTT.

This chain joins TRBV6-6 and TRBJ2-7; D ambiguous. Trimming removed 7 bases from V and 3 bases from J, with 10 bases in between. Germline CDR1 reads MNHNY; CDR2 reads SVGAGI (reference sequence). CDR3 length: 12 residues. CDR3 sequence: CASKDQYYEQYF. The CDR3 bases are TGTGCCAGCAAGGACCAGTACTACGAGCAGTACTTC.

The chain links TRBV10-3 to TRBJ2-5; D is perhaps TRBD2 (5 bases). This CDR3 contains 16 residues. Per the germline V gene, CDR1 is ENHRY and CDR2 is SYGVKD. The V gene lost 0 bases and the J gene lost 4 bases, with 15 bases spanning the gap. CDR3 sequence: CAISESRAEVGETQYF. The CDR3, as DNA: TGTGCCATCAGTGAGTCGAGGGCAGAGGTGGGAGAGACCCAGTACTTC.

The chain joins TRBV18 to TRBJ1-2, with 7 bases matching TRBD1. CDR1 is KGHSH and CDR2 is LQKENI in the germline V gene. Trimming took 2 bases from V and 5 from J; bases not matched to a gene: 5. This CDR3 region has 14 residues. CDR3 in amino acids: CASSPGDSRYGYTF. CDR3 bases: TGTGCCAGCTCACCAGGGGACAGTCGTTATGGCTACACCTTC.

The chain carries TRBV10-2 and TRBJ1-5; a weak D match, TRBD1 (6 bases). The CDR3 spans 15 residues. Germline-derived CDR1 and CDR2 are WSHSY and SAAADI. V shed 6 bases and J shed 9 bases, with 21 bases lying between them. The DNA of the CDR3 is TGCGCCAGCAGGGACGGACAGTCCCTCGGGTGGCCCCAGCATTTT. This codes for CASRDGQSLGWPQHF.

This chain links TRBV4-3 with TRBJ1-2; D gene unclear. Germline CDR1 reads LGHNA; CDR2 reads YSLEER. V lost 0 bases and J lost 0, with 5 bases in between. CDR3 length: 14 residues. CDR3 sequence (DNA): TGCGCCAGCAGCCAAGACATTACTAACTATGGCTACACCTTC. Translating it yields CASSQDITNYGYTF.

The chain has TRBV5-1 and TRBJ2-5; 7 bases agree with TRBD2. The J segment lost 5 bases and the V segment lost 2 bases, leaving 6 bases of the junction unmatched. This CDR3 has 14 residues. Germline-derived CDR1 and CDR2 are SGHRS and YFSETQ. The CDR3 nucleotides read TGCGCCAGCAGCTTAGCGGGATCGGGGGAGACCCAGTACTTC. Its translation is CASSLAGSGETQYF. Full variable domain (remainder filled in from reference TRBV5-1 and TRBJ2-5): KAGVTQTPRYLIKTRGQQVTLSCSPISGHRSVSWYQQTPGQGLQFLFEYFSETQRNKGNFPGRFSGRQFSNSRSEMNVSTLELGDSALYLCASSLAGSGETQYFGPGTRLLVL.